These 5 T cell receptor beta chains share one sample of origin, sequenced in a study of T cell repertoires in cytomegalovirus infection. TCRdb re-derived calls from the reads in MiXCR, one entry per CDR3 protein. The sample yields a few hundred thousand distinct CDR3 sequences, approximately 22% seen once. Sequencing input: CD8+ T cells from PBMCs. These receptors came from a human donor in good health (CMV status not recorded). Some clones in this sample may be carry-over from other donors' samples.

The rearrangement links TRBV9 to TRBJ2-5; 9 positions agree with TRBD2. V shed 3 bases and J 1 base; nucleotides not matched to a gene: 4. In germline, CDR1 is SGDLS, CDR2 YYNGEE. CDR3 size: 15 residues. CDR3 sequence reads: CASSGGGGSQETQYF. The CDR3 region has the DNA TGTGCCAGCAGCGGCGGGGGGGGGTCCCAAGAGACCCAGTACTTC.

The chain couples TRBV20-1 to TRBJ2-5, with D perhaps TRBD1 or TRBD2 (5 bases each). The germline gives CDR1 DFQATT, CDR2 SNEGSKA (reference sequence). CDR3 length: 12 residues. V shed 3 bases and J shed 5 bases, with 10 bases lying between them. The CDR3 loop reads CSARGTGETQYF. Written as DNA, the CDR3 is TGCAGTGCTAGGGGGACCGGGGAGACCCAGTACTTC.

Regarding this clonotype: The junction does not match germline at one end; this may be a read error. V and J are TRBV28 and TRBJ2-5; the D is unclear. The CDR3 spans 16 residues. Per germline, CDR1 MDHEN and CDR2 SYDVKM. The CDR3 spells CASSSSPVLYQEPQYF. CDR3 DNA: TGTGCCAGCAGTTCAAGCCCAGTGCTTTACCAAGAGCCCCAGTACTTC.

This clonotype came up many times. The V call is TRBV7-6, the J call TRBJ2-2; D is undetermined. Germline V CDR1 and CDR2: SGHVS, FNYEAQ. The CDR3 covers 11 residues. V was shortened by 5 bases and J by 6 bases, with 4 bases between the two germline ends. The CDR3 region is CASSPSGELFF. DNA for the CDR3: TGTGCCAGCAGCCCTTCCGGGGAGCTGTTTTTT.

In this sample, this clonotype turned up many times. The chain uses TRBV7-2 and TRBJ2-5, with 9 positions matching TRBD2. V gave up 6 bases and J gave up 5 bases; unmatched junction bases: 7. The CDR3 has 14 residues. Germline lookup yields CDR1 SGHTA and CDR2 FQGNSA. The CDR3 DNA reads as TGTGCCAGCAGTCATAGCGGGGGAGAGGAGACCCAGTACTTC. Encoded protein: CASSHSGGEETQYF.